This note documents a single TCR beta chain sequence. This clonotype was counted many times. Its antigen remains undetermined. Per-base quality was not reported, and no clone a single base away is much larger than it. The data were obtained in a study of neurological immune-mediated disorders (dated 2019 in TCRdb). Broadly, across the study: Peripheral blood TCR-beta repertoires from patients with HTLV-I-associated myelopathy (HAM/TSP), patients with multiple sclerosis, and healthy controls were compared in the study using UMI-based sequencing. The approximately 100 TCR-beta libraries included longitudinal samples, technical triplicates and paired sorted CD4+ and CD8+ T-cell subsets alongside PBMC samples. The cohort comprised roughly 65 subjects: some 14 HAM/TSP patients, approximately 34 multiple sclerosis patients and 20 healthy controls. Overall results and qualifications from the work: TCR clonal expansion was greatest in HAM/TSP patients and smallest in MS patients, who ranked below even healthy controls. Across subjects, expanded clones never shared an identical CDR3 amino acid sequence, which suggests that the TCR-beta repertoires in every group were private.

V is cut back by 4 bases and J by 13 bases, with 8 bases in the junction unmatched. CDR1 and CDR2 are read off the germline V gene (reference sequence) as SEHNR and FQNEAQ. Its CDR3 holds 13 amino acids, cysteine through phenylalanine. The sequence is cut down to CDR3 DNA, 39 bases in frame from base 1. The healthy controls were volunteers from a blood bank in Maryland, USA. For the unsorted PBMC libraries, 2 million PBMCs were stored in RNAlater at -80 degrees C until RNA extraction and were used to generate the libraries. PBMCs were separated from peripheral blood using Ficoll-Hypaque density gradient centrifugation and then cryopreserved in liquid nitrogen. cDNA was synthesized by template-switch 5'RACE using a primer with a 10-nucleotide random unique molecular identifier that tagged each TCR transcript. Over 180 million TCR-beta sequences, covering 15-18 subjects, were produced in each sequencing run. Total RNA was extracted with the RNeasy kit. Using the KAPA Real-time Library Amplification kit, TCR-beta VDJ regions were amplified with primers for the TCR constant region and the 5'RACE anchor. A first PCR added sample indexes and Illumina adaptors, after which a second PCR increased the library yield. After purification with Ampure beads, the TCR product of roughly 650 bp was size-selected on a 2% E-gel SizeSelection system. Before pooling, libraries had their quality checked on a Bioanalyzer, their concentration measured with Qubit, and their quantity determined with the Kapa Library Quantification kit. An Illumina HiSeq 2500 sequenced the libraries paired-end 2 x 150 bp. To increase sequence diversity, roughly 24-31% phiX was spiked into each library pool. The authors processed their data as follows. Quality-filtered reads were processed with the UMI-based MiGEC pipeline, and over 80% of raw TCR sequences were removed by the MiGEC pipeline during error correction. IMGT germline references were used for alignment of VDJ genes, and clonotypes were defined by a unique CDR3 amino acid sequence together with V-J genes. Clonal expansion, Shannon diversity, and CDR3 relatedness (CalcPairwiseDistances, ClusterSamples) were evaluated with VDJtools, and phylogenetic trees were built with CLCbio workbench. A clone was classed as expanded if it had 8 or more unique UMIs, a cutoff based on coefficient-of-variation modelling across technical triplicates. Using fastp at Q25 and MiXCR, TCRdb reprocessed the public reads and kept productive beta chains. Identical CDR3 proteins give one entry, which carries the most common genes and DNA. In this record, the V and J calls reflect TCRdb's handling and not the investigators' own analysis. A total of 30,000 to 40,000 distinct CDR3 sequences appear in this sample, less than 8.5% of them only once. Around 4.5% of the sample rests with the top ten.

Sequencing was done on a sample of PBMCs. Rearrangement joined TRBV7-9 to TRBJ2-1, with 9 central nucleotides matching TRBD1. This clonotype was sampled from a woman in her 40s in good health. The DNA sequence is TGTGCCAGCAGCTCCGGGACAGGGACCCCACAGTTCTTC. Its translation reads: CASSSGTGTPQFF.